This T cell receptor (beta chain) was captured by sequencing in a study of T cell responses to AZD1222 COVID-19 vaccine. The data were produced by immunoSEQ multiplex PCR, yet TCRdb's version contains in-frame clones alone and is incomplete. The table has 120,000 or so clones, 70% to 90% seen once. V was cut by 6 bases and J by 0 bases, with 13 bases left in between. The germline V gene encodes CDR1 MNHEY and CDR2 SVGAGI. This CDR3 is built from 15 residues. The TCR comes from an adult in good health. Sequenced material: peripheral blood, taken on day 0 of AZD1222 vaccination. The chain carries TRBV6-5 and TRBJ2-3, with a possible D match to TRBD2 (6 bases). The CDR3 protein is CASRDLGGSTDTQYF. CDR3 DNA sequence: TGTGCCAGCAGGGACCTCGGGGGAAGCACAGATACGCAGTATTTT.